This TCR beta chain originates from a study of early T cells in non-severe SARS-CoV-2 infection. Study-wide context: Sequencing was performed on bulk RNA from unsorted whole blood, leaving chains unpaired.

Study conclusions and caveats: A preference for anti-spike CD8 responses marked VDJdb matching, which missed private and CD4 specificities.

This clonotype was recorded many times. Its antigen is undetermined. The library protocol tagged individual cDNA molecules with unique molecular identifiers. TCRdb reprocessed the 5' RACE reads with MiXCR, giving one entry per CDR3 protein. The profile shows tens of thousands of distinct CDR3 sequences, 10% to 15% of them singletons. The clonotype originates from an adult who was a healthcare worker with PCR-confirmed SARS-CoV-2 infection or an uninfected control (not recorded which). Specimen: whole blood.

Written as DNA, the CDR3 is TGTGCCAGCACCCGGCAGGGAATGAACACTGAAGCTTTCTTT. This codes for CASTRQGMNTEAFF. The rearrangement uses TRBV2 and TRBJ1-1; weak D call: TRBD1 (5 bases). The germline V gene encodes CDR1 SNHLY and CDR2 FYNNEI. This CDR3 has 14 amino acids. V was shortened by 7 bases and J by 0 bases, with 12 bases between the two germline ends. Full variable domain (outside the CDR3, taken from reference TRBV2 and TRBJ1-1): EPEVTQTPSHQVTQMGQEVILRCVPISNHLYFYWYRQILGQKVEFLVSFYNNEISEKSEIFDDQFSVERPDGSNFTLKIRSTKLEDSAMYFCASTRQGMNTEAFFGQGTRLTVV.